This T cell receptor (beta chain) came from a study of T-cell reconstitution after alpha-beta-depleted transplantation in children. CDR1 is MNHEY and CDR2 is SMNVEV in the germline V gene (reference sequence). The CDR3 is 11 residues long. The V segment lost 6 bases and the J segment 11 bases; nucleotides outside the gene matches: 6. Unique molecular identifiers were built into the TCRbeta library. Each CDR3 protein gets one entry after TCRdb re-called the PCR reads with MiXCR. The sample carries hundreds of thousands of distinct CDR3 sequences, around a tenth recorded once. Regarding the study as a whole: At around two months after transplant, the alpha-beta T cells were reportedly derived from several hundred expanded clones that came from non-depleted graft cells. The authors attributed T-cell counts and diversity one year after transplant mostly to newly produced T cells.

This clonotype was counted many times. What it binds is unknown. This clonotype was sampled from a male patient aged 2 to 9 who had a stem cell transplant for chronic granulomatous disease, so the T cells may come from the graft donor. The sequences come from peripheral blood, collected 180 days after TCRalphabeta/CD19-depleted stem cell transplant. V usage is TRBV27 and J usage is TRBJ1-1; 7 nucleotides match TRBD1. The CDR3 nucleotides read TGTGCCAGCAGGCGACAGGGCGCGGCTTTCTTT. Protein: CASRRQGAAFF.